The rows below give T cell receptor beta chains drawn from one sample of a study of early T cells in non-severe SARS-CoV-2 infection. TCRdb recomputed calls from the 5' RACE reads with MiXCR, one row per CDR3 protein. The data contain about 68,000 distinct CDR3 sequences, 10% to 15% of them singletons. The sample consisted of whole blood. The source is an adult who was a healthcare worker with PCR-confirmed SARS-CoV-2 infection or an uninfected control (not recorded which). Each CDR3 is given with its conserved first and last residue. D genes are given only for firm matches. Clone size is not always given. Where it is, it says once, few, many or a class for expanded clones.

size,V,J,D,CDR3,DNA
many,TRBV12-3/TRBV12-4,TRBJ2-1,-,CASSDNEQFF,TGTGCCAGCAGCGACAATGAGCAGTTCTTC
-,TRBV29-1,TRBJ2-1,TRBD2,CSVLVAGMGEQFF,TGCAGCGTTTTAGTAGCGGGGATGGGTGAGCAGTTCTTC
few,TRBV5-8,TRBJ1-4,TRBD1,CASSPGTGHEKLFF,TGTGCCAGCAGCCCCGGGACAGGGCACGAAAAACTGTTTTTT
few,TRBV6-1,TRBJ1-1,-,CASTQTANTEAFF,TGTGCCAGCACCCAGACAGCGAACACTGAAGCTTTCTTT
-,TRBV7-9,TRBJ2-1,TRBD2,CASSKVTSGGYNEQFF,TGTGCCAGCAGCAAAGTGACTAGCGGGGGTTACAATGAGCAGTTCTTC
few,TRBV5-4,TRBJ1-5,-,CASSSQGSNQPQHF,TGTGCCAGCAGCTCTCAGGGGAGCAATCAGCCCCAGCATTTT
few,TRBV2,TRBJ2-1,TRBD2,CASEAGTYNEQFF,TGTGCCAGCGAAGCGGGGACGTACAATGAGCAGTTCTTC
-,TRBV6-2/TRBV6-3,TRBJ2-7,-,CASMDRASYEQYF,TGTGCCAGCATGGATAGGGCTTCCTACGAGCAGTACTTC
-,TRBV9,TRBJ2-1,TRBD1,CASSVGGGAYNEQFF,TGTGCCAGCAGCGTAGGAGGGGGCGCATACAATGAGCAGTTCTTC
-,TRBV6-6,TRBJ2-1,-,CASGPSAGRIYNEQFF,TGTGCCAGCGGCCCCTCGGCAGGACGGATATACAATGAGCAGTTCTTC
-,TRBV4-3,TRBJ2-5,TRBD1,CASSQGPGQGETQYF,TGCGCCAGCAGCCAAGGTCCGGGACAGGGAGAGACCCAGTACTTC
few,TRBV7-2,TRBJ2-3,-,CASSLGGHPTDTQYF,TGTGCCAGCAGCTTAGGGGGACATCCCACAGATACGCAGTATTTT
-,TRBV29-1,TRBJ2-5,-,CSVEGPAEQETQYF,TGCAGCGTTGAAGGGCCAGCGGAACAAGAGACCCAGTACTTC
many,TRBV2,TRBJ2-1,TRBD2,CASTRPGLAINEQFF,TGTGCCAGCACCAGGCCGGGACTAGCAATAAATGAGCAGTTCTTC
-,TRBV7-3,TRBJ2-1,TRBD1,CASSSDRGAYNEQFF,TGTGCCAGCAGCTCGGACAGGGGAGCCTACAATGAGCAGTTCTTC
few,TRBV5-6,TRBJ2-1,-,CASSLVVGPLGYNEQFF,TGTGCCAGCAGCTTGGTGGTAGGTCCTTTAGGGTACAATGAGCAGTTCTTC
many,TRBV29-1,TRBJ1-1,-,CSVRDVMNTEAFF,TGCAGCGTTCGAGATGTGATGAACACTGAAGCTTTCTTT
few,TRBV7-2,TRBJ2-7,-,CASSPSPPSYEQYF,TGTGCCAGCAGCCCGAGCCCGCCTTCCTACGAGCAGTACTTC
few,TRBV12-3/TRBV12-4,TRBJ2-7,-,CASSVYQGEEQYF,TGTGCCAGCAGTGTGTACCAGGGTGAGGAGCAGTACTTC
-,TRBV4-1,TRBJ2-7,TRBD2,CASSRELAIPYEQYF,TGCGCCAGCAGCCGAGAACTAGCGATACCCTACGAGCAGTACTTC
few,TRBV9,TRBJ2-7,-,CASSVAWDTRYEQYF,TGTGCCAGCAGCGTAGCTTGGGACACCCGCTACGAGCAGTACTTC
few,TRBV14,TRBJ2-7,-,CASSQDSPSSYEQYF,TGTGCCAGCAGCCAAGATAGCCCCTCGTCCTACGAGCAGTACTTC
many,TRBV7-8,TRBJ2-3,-,CASSPSRARTRGDTQYF,TGTGCCAGCAGCCCCTCTAGAGCCCGGACACGGGGAGATACGCAGTATTTT
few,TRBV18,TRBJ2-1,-,CASSPPGVAEQFF,TGTGCCAGCTCACCCCCGGGGGTAGCTGAGCAGTTCTTC
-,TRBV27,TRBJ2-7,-,CASSLSGGGMVQYF,TGTGCCAGCAGTTTATCAGGGGGTGGTATGGTCCAGTACTTC
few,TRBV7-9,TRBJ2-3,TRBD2,CASSLSAGWGAGSTDTQYF,TGTGCCAGCAGCTTAAGCGCCGGTTGGGGAGCGGGAAGCACAGATACGCAGTATTTT
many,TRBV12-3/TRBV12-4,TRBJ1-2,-,CASSLPAYTF,TGTGCCAGCAGTTTACCAGCGTACACCTTC
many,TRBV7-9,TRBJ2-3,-,CASRGSWGHTDTQYF,TGTGCCAGCAGGGGGTCCTGGGGCCACACAGATACGCAGTATTTT
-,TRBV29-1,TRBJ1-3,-,CSVGRRNTIYF,TGCAGCGTAGGCCGCCGAAACACCATATATTTT
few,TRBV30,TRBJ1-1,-,CAWSYPGGARTEAFF,TGTGCCTGGAGCTACCCGGGGGGGGCGCGAACTGAAGCTTTCTTT
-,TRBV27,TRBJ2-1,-,CASSHSAFFEQFF,TGTGCCAGCAGTCACAGTGCGTTTTTTGAGCAGTTCTTC
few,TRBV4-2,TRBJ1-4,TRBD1,CASSSDRGYEKLFF,TGTGCCAGCAGCTCCGACAGGGGGTATGAAAAACTGTTTTTT
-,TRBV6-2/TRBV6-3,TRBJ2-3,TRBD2,CASTSITSGRNTYTQYF,TGTGCCAGCACCTCAATAACTAGCGGGAGGAACACTTATACGCAGTATTTT
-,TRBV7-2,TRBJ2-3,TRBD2,CASSRRTSGGSTDTQYF,TGTGCCAGCAGCCGTAGGACTAGCGGGGGTAGCACAGATACGCAGTATTTT
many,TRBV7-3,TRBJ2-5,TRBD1,CASSPGQGAKTQYF,TGTGCCAGCAGCCCGGGACAGGGGGCGAAGACCCAGTACTTC
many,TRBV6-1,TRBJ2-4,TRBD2,CASNWGGAKNIQYF,TGTGCCAGCAATTGGGGGGGGGCCAAAAACATTCAGTACTTC
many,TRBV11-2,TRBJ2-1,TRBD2,CASSISGGFSYNEQFF,TGTGCCAGCAGCATTAGCGGGGGGTTTTCCTACAATGAGCAGTTCTTC